What follows are 25 T cell receptor beta chains derived from one specimen sequenced in a study of preoperative IRX-2 immunotherapy in early breast cancer. Specified treatment: preoperative locoregional IRX-2 cytokine immunotherapy. Assay: immunoSEQ multiplex PCR; the TCRdb copy retains only in-frame clones and omits some. Among fewer than 70,000 clones listed, 94% were seen once. Collection of the sample occurred from a patient treated with IRX-2 immunotherapy. These receptors originate from a human donor with breast cancer.

The chain couples TRBV27 to TRBJ1-5; 7 bases align to TRBD1. There are 16 residues in the CDR3. V lost 2 bases to trimming and J lost 5 bases; unmatched junction nucleotides: 9. The germline CDR1 and CDR2 sequences are MNHEY and SMNVEV (reference sequence). CDR3 nucleotides: TGTGCCAGCAGTTTAGTAGGGGGCAGGTATGATCAGCCCCAGCATTTT. Encoded protein: CASSLVGGRYDQPQHF.

The genes are TRBV21-1 and TRBJ2-5; the D segment call TRBD2 is taken from the table without a DNA check. TRBV21-1 is tagged as a pseudogene. This CDR3 spans 15 amino acids. Written as DNA, the CDR3 is TGTGCCAGCAGCGACCGGTCTAGGTCCCAAGAGACCCAGTACTTC. It yields the protein CASSDRSRSQETQYF.

This sequence joins TRBV5-1 and TRBJ2-2; D gene unclear. The CDR3 is made up of 15 amino acids. V gave up 2 bases and J gave up 4 bases, with 12 bases separating them. Germline V gene lookup returns CDR1 SGHRS and CDR2 YFSETQ. The CDR3 DNA follows: TGCGCCAGCAGCTTTACGGCGGTGGTCACCGGGGAGCTGTTTTTT. It is translated as CASSFTAVVTGELFF.

The rearrangement links TRBV5-4 to TRBJ2-5, with 8 bases matching TRBD2. The CDR3 spans 14 residues. Germline V gives CDR1 SGHNT, CDR2 YYREEE (reference sequence). Germline trimming cut 6 bases from V and 6 bases from J; bases unmatched to any gene: 10. The CDR3 sequence: CASTPGGGKKTQYF. CDR3 DNA sequence: TGTGCCAGCACTCCTGGCGGGGGGAAAAAGACCCAGTACTTC.

The V and J genes are TRBV5-1 and TRBJ1-2, with D perhaps TRBD1 (5 bases). With 0 bases removed from V and 7 bases from J, the gap between germline ends came to 13 bases. Germline V lookup: CDR1 SGHRS, CDR2 YFSETQ. The CDR3 extends over 14 amino acids. In DNA, the CDR3 is TGCGCCAGCAGCTTGGAAGGGGACCCCCTTGGCTACACCTTC. This gives the protein CASSLEGDPLGYTF.

The chain links TRBV18 to TRBJ2-1, with D tentatively TRBD2 (5 bases). V was clipped by 8 bases and J by 4 bases, with 21 bases between them. Germline CDR1 KGHSH, CDR2 LQKENI. This CDR3 region has 16 residues. The CDR3 region is CASPPRGAAFYNEQFF. The DNA of the CDR3 is TGTGCCAGCCCTCCCCGGGGAGCGGCCTTTTACAATGAGCAGTTCTTC.

This sequence joins TRBV11-2 and TRBJ2-5; D possibly uses TRBD1 or TRBD2 (5 bases each). This CDR3 contains 18 residues. Trimming left V 5 bases short and J 1 base short, with 23 bases between. Germline V gives CDR1 SGHAT, CDR2 FQNNGV. In DNA, the CDR3 is TGTGCCAGCAGCGCGTGGGGGACCACAAGATGGACCCAAGAGACCCAGTACTTC. It encodes CASSAWGTTRWTQETQYF. The full variable domain, rest sourced from reference TRBV11-2 and TRBJ2-5, is EAGVAQSPRYKIIEKRQSVAFWCNPISGHATLYWYQQILGQGPKLLIQFQNNGVVDDSQLPKDRFSAERLKGVDSTLKIQPAKLEDSAVYLCASSAWGTTRWTQETQYFGPGTRLLVL.

This CDR3 reads CSAGQNYGYTF. CDR3 in DNA: TGCAGTGCCGGACAGAACTATGGCTACACCTTC. The rearrangement uses TRBV20-1 and TRBJ1-2; the D gene is possibly TRBD1 (6 bases). This CDR3 is 11 amino acids long. Trimming removed 6 bases from V and 2 bases from J, with 7 bases in between. Germline loops: CDR1 DFQATT, CDR2 SNEGSKA (reference sequence).

The rearrangement uses TRBV28 and TRBJ2-2; 9 bases are shared with TRBD2. Germline V gene sequence: CDR1 MDHEN, CDR2 SYDVKM. The CDR3 loop spans 15 amino acids. J gave up 6 bases and V 6 bases, and 8 bases lay outside the gene matches. CDR3: CASRPPSGAPGELFF. The CDR3, as DNA: TGTGCCAGCAGACCTCCTAGCGGGGCCCCCGGGGAGCTGTTTTTT.

V usage is TRBV28 and J usage is TRBJ2-4, with D tentatively TRBD1 (6 bases). Per germline, CDR1 MDHEN and CDR2 SYDVKM. Trimming pared 3 bases from V and 5 bases from J, leaving 8 bases between. The CDR3 spans 13 residues. CDR3 protein: CASSLAGENIQYF. DNA for the CDR3: TGTGCCAGCAGTTTGGCAGGGGAAAACATTCAGTACTTC.

This chain uses TRBV19 with TRBJ2-3; 8 nucleotides agree with TRBD1. The V and J ends lost 4 bases and 4 bases, in that order; junction bases with no gene match: 4. CDR3 length: 14 residues. Germline lookup yields CDR1 LNHDA and CDR2 SQIVND (reference sequence). In DNA form, the CDR3 reads TGTGCCAGTAGTAACGACAGGGGATCAGATACGCAGTATTTT. This encodes CASSNDRGSDTQYF.

This clone appeared a single time. CDR3 protein: CASSSWGMNTEAFF. CDR3 nucleotide sequence: TGTGCCAGCAGCTCCTGGGGTATGAACACTGAAGCTTTCTTT. The chain uses TRBV6-5 and TRBJ1-1; D ambiguous. Germline V lookup: CDR1 MNHEY, CDR2 SVGAGI. This CDR3 region has 14 residues. Trimming removed 6 bases from V and 0 bases from J, with 11 bases in between.

The chain employs TRBV5-4 and TRBJ2-3; perhaps TRBD2 as D (7 bases). From germline, CDR1 is SGHNT and CDR2 YYREEE (reference sequence). The CDR3 sequence is 16 residues long. Between the trimmed V and J ends, which lost 4 bases and 0 bases, there was a span of 15 bases. The CDR3 nucleotides are TGTGCCAGCAGCAAACACGGGGGGCCGAGCACAGATACGCAGTATTTT. Amino acids: CASSKHGGPSTDTQYF.

The chain joins TRBV5-1 to TRBJ2-5; 7 nucleotides match TRBD1. This CDR3 spans 16 amino acids. Losses at the gene ends were 2 bases for V and 1 base for J; bases not matched to a gene: 8. Germline V gene data show CDR1 as SGHRS and CDR2 as YFSETQ. The DNA of the CDR3 is TGCGCCAGCAGCTTACGGGTGTGGGACAGCCAAGAGACCCAGTACTTC. It translates to CASSLRVWDSQETQYF. Filled out from reference TRBV5-1 and TRBJ2-5, the complete variable domain reads KAGVTQTPRYLIKTRGQQVTLSCSPISGHRSVSWYQQTPGQGLQFLFEYFSETQRNKGNFPGRFSGRQFSNSRSEMNVSTLELGDSALYLCASSLRVWDSQETQYFGPGTRLLVL.

The chain employs TRBV5-4 and TRBJ1-1; possible D gene TRBD1, 5 bases. Trimming removed 4 bases from V and 1 base from J, with 14 bases in between. The CDR3 consists of 15 residues. Germline V gene sequence: CDR1 SGHNT, CDR2 YYREEE (reference sequence). In nucleotides, the CDR3 is TGTGCCAGCAGCCCCAGCACCGGGGGGAACACTGAAGCTTTCTTT. Its protein product is CASSPSTGGNTEAFF.

CDR3 in amino acids: CSVAIRLAKNIQYF. Here the CDR3 DNA reads TGCAGCGTTGCGATACGACTAGCCAAAAACATTCAGTACTTC. The chain combines TRBV29-1 with TRBJ2-4; no clear D. The CDR3 runs 14 residues. The V end lost 4 bases, the J end lost 0 bases, and 10 bases lay between the germline ends. CDR1 is SQVTM, CDR2 ANQGSEA, per germline.

The V gene is TRBV6-6, the J gene TRBJ2-3, with TRBD2 matching 7 bases. Per the germline V gene, CDR1 is MNHNY and CDR2 is SVGAGI (reference sequence). After removal of 5 bases from V and 2 bases from J, the junction contained 4 bases not matched to a gene. The CDR3 is 14 amino acids. The CDR3 reads CASSERLATDTQYF. The DNA for the CDR3 is TGTGCCAGCAGTGAGAGACTAGCCACAGATACGCAGTATTTT.

The chain couples TRBV10-3 to TRBJ2-5; D is unresolved. V was shortened by 2 bases and J by 4 bases, with 5 bases between the two germline ends. The CDR3 is made up of 12 amino acids. Per the germline V gene, CDR1 is ENHRY and CDR2 is SYGVKD. Here the CDR3 reads CAISEVRETQYF. The CDR3 DNA is TGTGCCATCAGTGAGGTGCGAGAGACCCAGTACTTC.

The gene calls are TRBV5-1 and TRBJ2-7; D not resolved. The CDR3 consists of 12 residues. Germline lookup yields CDR1 SGHRS and CDR2 YFSETQ. V dropped 3 bases and J dropped 1 base, with 5 bases sitting between them. CDR3 protein: CASSSLSYEQYF. CDR3 sequence (DNA): TGCGCCAGCAGCTCCCTTTCCTACGAGCAGTACTTC.

The chain uses TRBV7-9 and TRBJ1-1; D is unresolved. This CDR3 comprises 12 residues. V dropped 1 base and J dropped 6 bases, with 6 bases sitting between them. Germline V lookup: CDR1 SEHNR, CDR2 FQNEAQ (reference sequence). The CDR3 DNA is TGTGCCAGCAGCTTAGGAGGGTCTGAAGCTTTCTTT. This encodes CASSLGGSEAFF.

The chain recombines TRBV7-8 with TRBJ2-7; no reliable D call. The V and J ends lost 1 base and 2 bases respectively, with 3 bases between them. Germline V gene data show CDR1 as SGHVS and CDR2 as FQNEAQ. The CDR3 consists of 12 residues. Here the CDR3 reads CASSLVPYEQYF. The CDR3 DNA sequence: TGTGCCAGCAGCTTAGTTCCCTACGAGCAGTACTTC.

CDR3 amino acids: CASSFPTSYEQYF. The CDR3 bases are TGTGCCAGCAGTTTCCCGACCTCTTACGAGCAGTACTTC. The chain couples TRBV28 to TRBJ2-7; D gene ambiguous. V was clipped by 3 bases and J by 4 bases, with 10 bases between them. Germline V gene lookup returns CDR1 MDHEN and CDR2 SYDVKM. The CDR3 consists of 13 residues.

The DNA of the CDR3 is TGTGCCGGGGGGGGATTCCGGGCGAACACCGGGGAGCTGTTTTTT. Protein: CAGGGFRANTGELFF. V and J are TRBV7-9 and TRBJ2-2, with 7 bases matching TRBD2. The CDR3 contains 15 residues. Germline trimming cut 11 bases from V and 0 bases from J; bases unmatched to any gene: 9. Germline V gene data show CDR1 as SEHNR and CDR2 as FQNEAQ (reference sequence). The variable domain in full, completed from reference TRBV7-9 and TRBJ2-2, reads DTGVSQNPRHKITKRGQNVTFRCDPISEHNRLYWYRQTLGQGPEFLTYFQNEAQLEKSRLLSDRFSAERPKGSFSTLEIQRTEQGDSAMYLCAGGGFRANTGELFFGEGSRLTVL.

J is TRBJ2-1 and V is TRBV6-5, with unresolved D. V lost 8 bases to trimming and J lost 7 bases, with 12 bases between them. CDR1 is MNHEY, CDR2 SVGAGI, per germline. This CDR3 comprises 12 residues. CDR3 sequence: CASVGLRNEQFF. The CDR3 bases are TGTGCCAGCGTCGGTTTGAGGAATGAGCAGTTCTTC.

The DNA of the CDR3 is TGTGCCAGCAGACTAGGGAGGTTCAATTCACCCCTCCACTTT. Translation: CASRLGRFNSPLHF. The chain couples TRBV6-6 to TRBJ1-6; D call uncertain. The V gene's germline CDR1 is MNHNY and CDR2 SVGAGI (reference sequence). The CDR3 length is 14 residues. The V end was cut by 6 bases, the J end by 7 bases, with 13 bases between.